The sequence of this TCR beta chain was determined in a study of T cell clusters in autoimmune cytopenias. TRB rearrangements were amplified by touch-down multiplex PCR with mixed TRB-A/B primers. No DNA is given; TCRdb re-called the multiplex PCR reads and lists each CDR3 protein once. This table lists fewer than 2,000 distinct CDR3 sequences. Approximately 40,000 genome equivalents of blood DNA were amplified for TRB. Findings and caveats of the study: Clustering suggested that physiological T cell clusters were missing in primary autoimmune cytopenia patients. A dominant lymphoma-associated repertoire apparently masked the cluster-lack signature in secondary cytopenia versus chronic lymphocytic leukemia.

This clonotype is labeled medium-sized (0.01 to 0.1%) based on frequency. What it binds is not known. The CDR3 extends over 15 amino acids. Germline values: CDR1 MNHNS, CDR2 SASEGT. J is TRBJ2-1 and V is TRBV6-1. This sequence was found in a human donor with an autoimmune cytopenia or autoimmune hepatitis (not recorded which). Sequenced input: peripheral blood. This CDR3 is CASSEVRSSYNEQFF.